The 26 T cell receptor beta chains below were found in one sample sequenced in a study of T cell repertoires in cytomegalovirus infection. No antigen has been assigned to these receptors. TCRdb re-called the reads with MiXCR, one entry per CDR3 protein. The profile covers some 500,000 distinct CDR3 sequences, with 25% to 35% appearing a single time and about a sixth taken by the ten largest. Sequencing used cultured PBMCs, obtained from culture after CMV antigen stimulation. These receptors originate from a human donor in good health (CMV status not recorded). Some clones in this sample may be carry-over from other donors' samples.

The chain carries TRBV4-1 and TRBJ1-2; the D gene is possibly TRBD1 (5 bases). There are 15 residues in the CDR3. Germline CDR1 and CDR2: MGHRA and YSYEKL. The V and J ends lost 4 bases and 0 bases respectively, with 12 bases between them. The chain's CDR3 is CASSLRRGANYGYTF. CDR3 coding DNA: TGCGCCAGCAGCCTAAGAAGGGGAGCTAACTATGGCTACACCTTC.

The chain couples TRBV5-1 to TRBJ1-5; TRBD1 might be the D (6 bases). Trimming took 0 bases from V and 6 from J, leaving 10 bases between them. The CDR3 consists of 14 residues. Looked up from germline, CDR1 is SGHRS and CDR2 is YFSETQ. The CDR3 spells CASSLEQGGQPQHF. DNA of the CDR3: TGCGCCAGCAGCTTGGAACAGGGCGGTCAGCCCCAGCATTTT.

This clonotype was recorded at least ten times. The rearrangement uses TRBV7-9 and TRBJ2-1; D might be TRBD2 (6 bases). CDR1 is SEHNR, CDR2 FQNEAQ, per germline (reference sequence). V lost 5 bases and J 0 bases, leaving 11 bases between the germline ends. The CDR3 contains 15 residues. The CDR3 reads CASSRSGSSYNEQFF. As DNA, the CDR3 is TGTGCCAGCAGCCGTAGCGGTAGCTCCTACAATGAGCAGTTCTTC.

The chain carries TRBV7-2 and TRBJ1-6; a possible D gene is TRBD1 (5 bases). This CDR3 is 13 amino acids long. Germline V gene sequence: CDR1 SGHTA, CDR2 FQGNSA. V lost 5 bases to trimming and J lost 7 bases, with 9 bases between them. CDR3 protein: CASSQGANSPLHF. The CDR3 nucleotides read TGTGCCAGCAGCCAAGGGGCGAATTCACCCCTCCACTTT.

This sequence joins TRBV7-2 and TRBJ2-5; a possible D gene is TRBD2 (6 bases). Germline lookup yields CDR1 SGHTA and CDR2 FQGNSA. The CDR3 totals 15 residues. V was shortened by 5 bases and J by 5 bases, with 18 bases between the two germline ends. CDR3 coding DNA: TGTGCCAGCAGCCATCGGGAGTCTTTCACGGAGACCCAGTACTTC. Its translation: CASSHRESFTETQYF.

The rearrangement uses TRBV4-3 and TRBJ2-6, with D tentatively TRBD1 or TRBD2 (6 bases each). The CDR3 length is 14 residues. Germline loops: CDR1 LGHNA, CDR2 YSLEER. Between the trimmed V and J ends, which lost 2 bases and 11 bases, there was a span of 13 bases. The CDR3 nucleotides read TGCGCCAGCAGCCAACGAGCAGGGGAGGACGTCCTGACTTTC. Amino acids: CASSQRAGEDVLTF.

The V call is TRBV27, the J call TRBJ2-1; 8 bases align to TRBD1. Germline-derived CDR1 and CDR2 are MNHEY and SMNVEV (reference sequence). The CDR3 spans 17 residues. V dropped 3 bases and J dropped 7; count of bases not matched to a gene: 14. The CDR3, as DNA: TGTGCCAGCAGTTTCCGCCAGTCCAGGGGGCGCTGGAATGAGCAGTTCTTC. It specifies CASSFRQSRGRWNEQFF.

There are a few counts of this clonotype. The J gene is TRBJ2-1, the V gene TRBV6-5, with 9 bases lining up with TRBD2. The V and J ends lost 6 bases and 8 bases, in that order; junction bases with no gene match: 8. This CDR3 has 14 amino acids. Per germline, CDR1 MNHEY and CDR2 SVGAGI. The CDR3 here is CASSLVAGAHEQFF. The CDR3 DNA follows: TGTGCCAGCAGCCTTGTAGCGGGAGCCCATGAGCAGTTCTTC.

This clonotype was picked up a small number of times. The V call is TRBV6-5, the J call TRBJ2-7; 13 nucleotides line up with TRBD2. Trimming cost V 4 bases and J 6 bases; bases outside gene matches: 18. This CDR3 spans 19 amino acids. Germline lookup yields CDR1 MNHEY and CDR2 SVGAGI. The CDR3 region has the DNA TGTGCCAGCAGTTCCGACACCGGGACTAGCGGGATTGGTCGGCGCGAGCAGTACGTC. Translating gives CASSSDTGTSGIGRREQYV.

This clonotype was observed at least ten times. This chain connects TRBV6-6 to TRBJ1-1, with 12 nucleotides matching TRBD1. The length of the CDR3 is 16 residues. J was trimmed by 5 bases and V by 8 bases; bases with no gene match: 12. Looked up from germline, CDR1 is MNHNY and CDR2 is SVGAGI (reference sequence). The CDR3, as DNA: TGTGCCAGCGACGCGGGACAGGGGGCCCCGGGGACTGAAGCTTTCTTT. Its translation is CASDAGQGAPGTEAFF.

The chain couples TRBV19 to TRBJ1-3; no reliable D call. Germline assignment: CDR1 LNHDA and CDR2 SQIVND (reference sequence). The V gene lost 1 base and the J gene lost 2 bases, with 6 bases spanning the gap. The CDR3 length is 14 residues. CDR3 sequence: CASSIAGTGNTIYF. In DNA form, the CDR3 reads TGTGCCAGTAGTATAGCGGGGACTGGAAACACCATATATTTT.

This clonotype was found a few times. V and J are TRBV7-8 and TRBJ1-1; no definite D call. The V gene lost 4 bases and the J gene lost 1 base, with 19 bases spanning the gap. The CDR3 loop spans 17 amino acids. Germline CDR1 and CDR2: SGHVS and FQNEAQ. The CDR3 sequence: CASSSRPDYQTNTEAFF. DNA for the CDR3: TGTGCCAGCAGCTCCCGTCCTGATTATCAGACGAACACTGAAGCTTTCTTT.

In its sample, this clonotype was seen a few times. This chain uses TRBV20-1 with TRBJ2-3; no reliable D call. Germline V gives CDR1 DFQATT, CDR2 SNEGSKA (reference sequence). The V gene lost 3 bases and the J gene lost 5 bases, with 21 bases spanning the gap. The CDR3 loop spans 16 amino acids. In DNA, the CDR3 is TGCAGTGCTAGCTCCCCCAAGGGTAGAGAAGGAGATACGCAGTATTTT. Amino acids: CSASSPKGREGDTQYF.

The V and J genes are TRBV7-8 and TRBJ2-5; D possibly corresponds to TRBD2 (6 bases). V lost 1 base to trimming and J lost 5 bases, with 17 bases between them. Germline V gene lookup returns CDR1 SGHVS and CDR2 FQNEAQ. This CDR3 is 16 amino acids long. The CDR3 loop reads CASSLGRDSYGETQYF. The CDR3 nucleotides read TGTGCCAGCAGCTTAGGCCGGGACTCCTATGGGGAGACCCAGTACTTC.

Written as DNA, the CDR3 is TGCGCCAGCAGCTCGACCTTCCAAGAGACCCAGTACTTC. It yields the protein CASSSTFQETQYF. The V and J genes are TRBV5-1 and TRBJ2-5; D is undetermined. The V end was cut by 3 bases, the J end by 1 base, with 7 bases between. Germline assignment: CDR1 SGHRS and CDR2 YFSETQ. CDR3 length: 13 amino acids.

This clonotype has just a few counts. The DNA for the CDR3 is TGTGCCAGCAGTTACGGGGGCAGCACCGGGGAGCTGTTTTTT. It yields the protein CASSYGGSTGELFF. The chain combines TRBV6-2 or TRBV6-3 with TRBJ2-2, with TRBD1 as a possible D gene (6 bases). Germline loops: CDR1 MNHEY, CDR2 SVGEGT. Between the trimmed V and J ends, which lost 2 bases and 4 bases, there was a span of 8 bases. The CDR3 consists of 14 residues.

The sample holds a few counts of this clonotype. The V call is TRBV4-2, the J call TRBJ2-1; TRBD2 aligns across 8 bases. The CDR3 runs 16 residues. The trim removed 4 bases at V and 10 bases at J, leaving 15 bases unmatched. Germline CDR1 LGHNA, CDR2 YNFKEQ. CDR3 in amino acids: CASSPKLGLAVQEQFF. In DNA, the CDR3 is TGTGCCAGCAGCCCGAAGCTCGGACTAGCCGTCCAGGAGCAGTTCTTC.

The V and J genes are TRBV2 and TRBJ2-5, with D possibly TRBD1 on 5 matching bases. V was clipped by 6 bases and J by 2 bases, with 10 bases between them. Looked up from germline, CDR1 is SNHLY and CDR2 is FYNNEI. CDR3 length equals 13 residues. CDR3 nucleotide sequence: TGTGCCAGCAGAGGAGACAGTCAAGAGACCCAGTACTTC. This codes for CASRGDSQETQYF.

Ten or more counts support this clonotype. V gene TRBV28 combines with J gene TRBJ2-7; the D is unclear. The CDR3 is made up of 14 amino acids. Germline lookup yields CDR1 MDHEN and CDR2 SYDVKM. V was pared by 2 bases and J by 2 bases, with 10 bases between. The CDR3 DNA reads as TGTGCCAGCAGTTTAGCCTCGGGCCCCTACGAGCAGTACTTC. Protein sequence: CASSLASGPYEQYF.

This clonotype has a handful of counts. The chain recombines TRBV2 with TRBJ1-5; D perhaps matches TRBD1 (5 bases). Germline lookup yields CDR1 SNHLY and CDR2 FYNNEI. Trimming pared 7 bases from V and 2 bases from J, leaving 12 bases between. This CDR3 has 14 amino acids. The CDR3 region is CASMMGEGNQPQHF. The CDR3 DNA is TGTGCCAGCATGATGGGGGAGGGCAATCAGCCCCAGCATTTT.

The chain has TRBV7-3 and TRBJ2-7, with D unresolved. The CDR3 covers 13 residues. Germline values: CDR1 SGHTA, CDR2 FQGTGA. V lost 0 bases and J 5 bases, leaving 8 bases between the germline ends. This CDR3 is CASSLTGLDEQYF. The CDR3 DNA sequence: TGTGCCAGCAGCTTAACAGGTCTCGACGAGCAGTACTTC. Together with reference TRBV7-3 and TRBJ2-7, the CDR3 gives the full variable domain: GAGVSQTPSNKVTEKGKYVELRCDPISGHTALYWYRQSLGQGPEFLIYFQGTGAADDSGLPNDRFFAVRPEGSVSTLKIQRTERGDSAVYLCASSLTGLDEQYFGPGTRLTVT.

This clonotype was observed a handful of times. The V and J genes are TRBV6-1 and TRBJ1-2; 8 bases fit TRBD1. The CDR3 consists of 16 residues. Germline V gives CDR1 MNHNS, CDR2 SASEGT. Trimming removed 6 bases from V and 4 bases from J; junction bases left unmatched: 13. The CDR3 sequence: CASSARQGTLGYGYTF. DNA of the CDR3: TGTGCCAGCAGCGCCCGACAGGGGACGCTTGGCTATGGCTACACCTTC.

This clonotype was counted a few times. The chain joins TRBV12-3 or TRBV12-4 to TRBJ1-2, with a tentative D call TRBD1 (6 bases). The CDR3 has 12 amino acids. V lost 3 bases to trimming and J lost 8 bases, with 10 bases between them. As DNA, the CDR3 is TGTGCCAGCAGTTTTGCAGGGGAGGGCTACACCTTC. Translation: CASSFAGEGYTF.

The CDR3 spells CASRMTRDNYGYTF. Here the CDR3 DNA reads TGTGCCAGCAGGATGACAAGGGATAACTATGGCTACACCTTC. The chain couples TRBV7-2 to TRBJ1-2; D uncertain. Trimming removed 6 bases at V and 1 base at J, with 12 bases between. The CDR3 consists of 14 residues. Germline lookup yields CDR1 SGHTA and CDR2 FQGNSA.

V is TRBV20-1 and J is TRBJ2-3; unclear D gene. This CDR3 has 12 amino acids. Germline V gives CDR1 DFQATT, CDR2 SNEGSKA (reference sequence). The germline V and J ends were trimmed by 2 bases and 6 bases, with 9 bases remaining between them. CDR3 bases: TGCAGTGCTAGAATCACAGCCGATACGCAGTATTTT. Translated: CSARITADTQYF.

The chain uses TRBV28 and TRBJ2-7, with 9 positions matching TRBD1. Germline assignment: CDR1 MDHEN and CDR2 SYDVKM. The CDR3 is made up of 13 amino acids. V lost 7 bases to trimming and J lost 9 bases; unmatched junction nucleotides: 10. The CDR3 coding sequence is TGTGCCAGCAACCGGGACAGGGCTTTGGTGCAGTACTTC. This encodes CASNRDRALVQYF.